This T cell receptor beta chain was sequenced during a study of T cell clonality in common variable immunodeficiency. Regarding the study as a whole: CVID subjects had higher TCRbeta clonality than healthy controls, most marked in about a third.

This clone has ten or more counts. The target antigen is unknown. Read sequence stops 3 residues before the CDR3 end, and the germline J gene provides the missing end. The V gene's germline CDR1 is LNHDA and CDR2 SQIVND (reference sequence). V lost 4 bases to trimming and J lost 3 bases, with 7 bases between them. The CDR3 extends over 12 amino acids. Generated by immunoSEQ multiplex PCR, the TCRdb table keeps only in-frame clones and is missing some. The repertoire consists of around 81,000 clones, none detected only once. V usage is TRBV19 and J usage is TRBJ2-7, with D tentatively TRBD2 (6 bases). The TCR originated in a person aged 18 to 75 in good health. The sample taken for sequencing was peripheral blood mononuclear cells. The CDR3: CASSSGVYEQYF. The DNA read from the CDR3 is TGTGCCAGTAGTAGCGGGGTCTACGAG.